This T cell receptor beta chain comes out of a study of T cell clonality in common variable immunodeficiency (dated by TCRdb to the mid-2010s). Results the study describes overall, beyond this receptor: Healthy controls shared more TCRbeta clones with each other than CVID subjects shared among themselves (p < 0.0001). Reportedly, TCRbeta sequences from CVID had fewer deletions and N-nucleotide insertions, and highly modified clones with 13 or more V deletions were absent from CVID. TCRbeta clonality was higher in CVID subjects than in healthy controls (t-test p = 0.018), and the increase was most characteristic of about a third of subjects. The authors noted that sequencing repertoires of T cell subpopulations would be needed to clarify what caused the increased clonality in CVID. Correlations between repertoire features and clinical complications were limited by patient heterogeneity within the CVID cohort. Even though DNA input was the same, control samples had an average of about 89,000 unique sequences each, compared with approximately 30,000 in CVID samples.

Most CVID patients and most healthy controls were of Caucasian heritage. Heparinized peripheral whole blood samples of roughly 5 to 8 ml were obtained from each donor. Genomic DNA from adults with common variable immune deficiency (CVID) and from healthy adult controls was used for sequencing of TCRbeta CDR3 repertoires. There were approximately 22 healthy adult volunteers in the control group (12 female and some ten male), ranging in age from roughly 20 to 66 years, with a mean age of nearly 35. Diluted blood was density-centrifuged over Hypaque 1077 or Ficoll-Paque to isolate peripheral blood mononuclear cells. Genomic DNA was obtained from unsorted mononuclear cells using either Qiagen column purification or a centrifugation-based method. There are many counts of this clone. Its antigen specificity is not known. The CDR3 extends 3 residues past the end of the read, so its final part is completed from the germline J gene.

For sequencing, equivalent amounts of genomic DNA were input from CVID and control samples. For every sample, a 60 bp segment covering the rearranged TCRbeta CDR3 region was amplified and then sequenced. The immunoSEQ assay, a bias-corrected multiplex PCR combined with high-throughput sequencing, was used to amplify TCRbeta. The original methods were these. Every unique nucleotide sequence was considered a clone and was annotated with V, D and J genes, copy number and frequency. Sequences were labeled productive if in frame, and non-productive if out of frame or containing stop codons. Clonality was calculated from Shannon's entropy as previously described. The predicted amino acid sequences of productive clones were used to derive the mean CDR3 Kyte-Doolittle hydropathy. Scaled V gene usage was hierarchically clustered using Manhattan distance and complete linkage with the R hclust function. To assess clone sharing by CDR3 amino acid sequence, 12 repertoires per group were resampled over 100 rounds. Repertoires were searched for more than 55 published EBV-specific and about 240 published CMV-specific TCRbeta sequences. After a couple of CVID samples that produced fewer than 10,000 sequences were dropped from the analysis, 45 or so CVID repertoires remained. TCRdb holds this immuneACCESS table with in-frame rearrangements only. Some clones are missing; in checked studies, unresolved V genes explain under half, and the rest has no known cause. V, J and clone size reflect that table, while D and trimming were determined from the DNA. This sample has around 81,000 clones in the table, none counted a single time. The ten largest clones take up around 0.87% of the sample.

V and J are truncated by 1 base and 1 base respectively, leaving an intervening sequence of 5 bases. The CDR3, cysteine through phenylalanine, is 14 amino acids long. The 33 bases shown cover part of the CDR3, and their frame starts at base 1. From a lookup of the germline V gene, CDR1 and CDR2 are SGHRS and YFSETQ. This receptor was taken from a person aged 18 to 75 in good health. Sequenced material: peripheral blood mononuclear cells. The V gene is TRBV5-1 and the J gene is TRBJ2-2, with the D gene too uncertain to name. The CDR3 here reads CASSLRVNTGELFF. CDR3 DNA, as far as it was read: TGCGCCAGCAGCTTGCGGGTGAACACCGGGGAG.